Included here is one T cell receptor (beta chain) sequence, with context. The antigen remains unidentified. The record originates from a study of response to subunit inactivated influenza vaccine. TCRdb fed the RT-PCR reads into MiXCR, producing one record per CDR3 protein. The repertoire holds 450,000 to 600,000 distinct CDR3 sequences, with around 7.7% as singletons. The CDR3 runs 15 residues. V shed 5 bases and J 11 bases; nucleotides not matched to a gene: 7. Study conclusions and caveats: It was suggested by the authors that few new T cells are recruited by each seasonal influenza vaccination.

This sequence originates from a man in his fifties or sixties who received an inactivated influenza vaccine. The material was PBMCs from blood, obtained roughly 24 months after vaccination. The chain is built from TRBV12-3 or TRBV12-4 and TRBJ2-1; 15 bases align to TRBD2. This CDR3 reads CASSPRTSGGGKQFF. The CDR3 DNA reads TGTGCCAGCAGTCCCCGGACTAGCGGGGGGGGTAAGCAGTTCTTC.